This T cell receptor (beta chain) appears in the sequencing data of a study of blood T cell repertoires in COVID-19. Overall study context: Some COVID-19 samples were acute and others convalescent; all came from the United States, Italy and Spain. PBMCs, B-cell-depleted T cells, or T cells provided the cDNA or gDNA that made up the material.

Under the authors' procedure: Amplification of reference gene primers was used by the study to estimate nucleated cell counts. Sequenced by immunoSEQ multiplex PCR; TCRdb stores in-frame clones only, minus some. Clone size and V and J calls were adopted from that table, with D and trimming inferred from the DNA. This table has roughly 120,000 clones, around 80% appearing once. The receptor was derived from a woman aged 80 or older with active or convalescent COVID-19. Input material: peripheral blood.

CDR3 loop: CASSLIIGGIGKYGYTF. The CDR3 region has the DNA TGTGCCAGCAGCTTAATTATAGGGGGCATCGGTAAATATGGCTACACCTTC. The chain links TRBV7-9 to TRBJ1-2, with 7 bases identical to TRBD1. V lost 2 bases and J lost 5; bases outside the gene matches: 14. Germline-derived CDR1 and CDR2 are SEHNR and FQNEAQ (reference sequence). The CDR3 runs 17 residues.